This T cell receptor (beta chain) comes out of a study of T cell repertoires in cytomegalovirus infection. About the research overall: Alongside well-studied HLA-B-restricted CMV epitopes, recently identified HLA-C-restricted CMV epitopes were also used. Both CMV infection and a matching HLA type were indicated by public TCR beta signatures.

Study results and limitations: Adding up the frequency of public TCR beta families identified people who carried CMV plus the relevant HLA.

TCRdb independently ran MiXCR on the reads; one entry per CDR3 protein. The sample holds roughly 990,000 distinct CDR3 sequences, around 32% seen once. As for this clonotype: Antigen: not known.

Germline CDR1 is SEHNR and CDR2 is FQNEAQ (reference sequence). The V segment lost 4 bases and the J segment 2 bases; nucleotides outside the gene matches: 12. The CDR3 is made up of 18 amino acids. Sequencing was performed on cultured CD8+ T cells from PBMCs, taken from culture after CMV antigen stimulation. The chain employs TRBV7-9 and TRBJ2-1; 9 bases align to TRBD2. This TCR was recovered from a human donor in good health (CMV status not recorded). Some clones in this sample may be carry-over from other donors' samples. In nucleotides, the CDR3 is TGTGCCAGCAGCTCAGGTGGACGGCGCGGGGGGGCCTACAATGAGCAGTTCTTC. This encodes CASSSGGRRGGAYNEQFF.